This T cell receptor (beta chain) was recorded in a study of T cells after yellow fever vaccination. Study background: The SMART-Seq v4 Ultra Low Input method served to prepare the low-cell-number fractions. Study observations and caveats: Post-booster repertoires contained most primary-vaccination clones again (roughly 96% CD4, around 89% CD8). Overlap between CD4 and CD8 compartments was detected for a small share of clonotypes.

The authors made TCR cDNA by 5'RACE template switching, adding a universal primer site and UMIs. TCRdb analysed the 5' RACE reads with MiXCR anew, one entry per CDR3 protein. This sample has a few hundred thousand distinct CDR3 sequences, with about a sixth found just once. Concerning this clonotype itself: Its target is not known.

This clonotype was obtained from a man aged 18 to 29 who received the YFV17D yellow fever vaccine. The sequenced sample was PBMCs, obtained around 5 days after the first yellow fever vaccination.

CDR3 sequence (DNA): TGTGCCAGCAGCGTAGCCCTAGCGGGGGGATACGAGCAGTTCTTC. Protein: CASSVALAGGYEQFF. The chain combines TRBV9 with TRBJ2-1; 11 nucleotides match TRBD2. The CDR3 contains 15 residues. The ends lost 0 bases at V and 10 bases at J; junction bases unmatched: 6. Germline V gene lookup returns CDR1 SGDLS and CDR2 YYNGEE.